This T cell receptor (beta chain) stems from a study of control samples from healthy donors and cancer patients. CDR1 SGDLS and CDR2 YYNGEE come from the germline V gene. The CDR3 is made up of 13 amino acids. V lost 4 bases, J lost 4 bases, and 9 bases lay in between. The assay was immunoSEQ multiplex PCR, and TCRdb's table has in-frame clones only and misses some. Among fewer than 110,000 clones listed, around 89% were seen once. Material for sequencing was blood. This receptor was obtained from a man in his thirties or forties in good health. J is TRBJ1-3 and V is TRBV9; D gene uncertain. This CDR3 reads CASSPEVGNTIYF. The CDR3, as DNA: TGTGCCAGCAGCCCCGAGGTGGGAAACACCATATATTTT.